These 25 T cell receptor beta chains came from one sample sequenced in a study of cytomegalovirus exposure and HLA in healthy donors. Profiling relied on immunoSEQ multiplex PCR, and the TCRdb table lists in-frame clones only, not all of them. The data contain 150,000 to 200,000 clones, about nine tenths of them seen just once; the ten biggest clones take up 4.5% to 7%. Sequencing input: PBMCs. All receptors come from a woman under 40 in good health and CMV-seronegative.

This clone was counted only a few times. Other nucleotide sequences from this sample produce the same CDR3. The genes are TRBV7-9 and TRBJ2-1; TRBD1 might be the D (6 bases). The germline V and J ends were trimmed by 0 bases and 5 bases, with 8 bases remaining between them. Germline-derived CDR1 and CDR2 are SEHNR and FQNEAQ (reference sequence). CDR3 length equals 14 residues. CDR3 nucleotide sequence: TGTGCCAGCAGCTTAGCTCGGGACAACAATGAGCAGTTCTTC. Its protein product is CASSLARDNNEQFF.

The rearrangement joins TRBV6-6 to TRBJ2-3; 7 bases fit TRBD1. After removal of 9 bases from V and 4 bases from J, the junction contained 4 bases not matched to a gene. CDR1 and CDR2 (germline): MNHNY, SVGAGI (reference sequence). This CDR3 is 12 amino acids long. The CDR3 loop reads CASIGGPDTQYF. CDR3 DNA: TGTGCCAGTATAGGGGGCCCAGATACGCAGTATTTT.

This clone was observed a single time. This chain joins TRBV11-2 and TRBJ2-2; 9 bases fit TRBD2. After removal of 1 base from V and 11 bases from J, the junction contained 5 bases not matched to a gene. From germline, CDR1 is SGHAT and CDR2 FQNNGV. The CDR3 is 14 residues long. CDR3 region: CASSLGTSGLELFF. The CDR3 coding sequence is TGTGCCAGCAGCTTAGGAACTAGCGGGCTAGAGCTGTTTTTT. Combining the CDR3 with reference TRBV11-2 and TRBJ2-2 gives the whole variable domain EAGVAQSPRYKIIEKRQSVAFWCNPISGHATLYWYQQILGQGPKLLIQFQNNGVVDDSQLPKDRFSAERLKGVDSTLKIQPAKLEDSAVYLCASSLGTSGLELFFGEGSRLTVL.

The chain employs TRBV9 and TRBJ2-1; TRBD1 agrees at 7 bases. The CDR3 totals 15 residues. Germline-derived CDR1 and CDR2 are SGDLS and YYNGEE. V gave up 4 bases and J gave up 6 bases; unmatched junction bases: 10. CDR3: CASSFGQVRANEQFF. Written as DNA, the CDR3 is TGTGCCAGCAGCTTCGGACAGGTGCGGGCCAATGAGCAGTTCTTC.

In its sample, this clone was seen once. The genes are TRBV11-2 and TRBJ2-5, with 9 bases identical to TRBD1. V shed 5 bases and J 3 bases; nucleotides not matched to a gene: 4. CDR1 SGHAT and CDR2 FQNNGV come from the germline V gene. The CDR3 covers 14 residues. DNA of the CDR3: TGTGCCAGCAGCCCCGGGACAGGGAAAGAGACCCAGTACTTC. Translating it yields CASSPGTGKETQYF.

The sample holds one count of this clone. The gene calls are TRBV6-1 and TRBJ1-5; D possibly corresponds to TRBD1 (5 bases). The V end lost 11 bases, the J end lost 6 bases, and 17 bases lay between the germline ends. CDR3 length equals 13 residues. The germline V gene encodes CDR1 MNHNS and CDR2 SASEGT. CDR3: CAGGGGIGQPQHF. In DNA form, the CDR3 reads TGTGCCGGGGGGGGTGGTATCGGTCAGCCCCAGCATTTT.

The chain uses TRBV18 and TRBJ2-1; 11 nucleotides agree with TRBD1. CDR1 KGHSH and CDR2 LQKENI come from the germline V gene. The CDR3 sequence is 13 residues long. Losses at the gene ends were 7 bases for V and 8 bases for J; bases not matched to a gene: 4. The CDR3 is CASYRTGGDEQFF. CDR3 coding DNA: TGTGCCAGCTACCGGACAGGGGGCGATGAGCAGTTCTTC.

As for this clone: This specimen includes other DNA sequences encoding the same CDR3. This chain links TRBV30 with TRBJ2-7; possible D gene TRBD1, 5 bases. CDR3 length: 13 amino acids. Germline CDR1 and CDR2: GTSNPN and SVGIG (reference sequence). Trimming took 5 bases from V and 6 from J, leaving 17 bases between them. In DNA, the CDR3 is TGTGCCTGGCAAAGGGGTCAGGGATCCGAGCAGTACTTC. Translating gives CAWQRGQGSEQYF.

The chain links TRBV11-2 to TRBJ2-7, with 7 bases aligning to TRBD2. The CDR3 has 15 amino acids. Germline CDR1 and CDR2: SGHAT and FQNNGV. Trimming at V came to 4 bases and at J to 2 bases, leaving 8 bases not matched to a gene. Here the CDR3 reads CASSYRRGGPYEQYF. The CDR3 DNA sequence: TGTGCCAGCAGCTATCGGCGGGGAGGGCCCTACGAGCAGTACTTC. The full variable domain, its missing parts supplied by reference TRBV11-2 and TRBJ2-7, is EAGVAQSPRYKIIEKRQSVAFWCNPISGHATLYWYQQILGQGPKLLIQFQNNGVVDDSQLPKDRFSAERLKGVDSTLKIQPAKLEDSAVYLCASSYRRGGPYEQYFGPGTRLTVT.

The CDR3 is CSVMTSSYEQYF. In DNA, the CDR3 is TGCAGCGTCATGACGTCTTCCTACGAGCAGTACTTC. This chain joins TRBV29-1 and TRBJ2-7; D is uncertain. Germline V gene data show CDR1 as SQVTM and CDR2 as ANQGSEA. V was cut by 6 bases and J by 1 base, with 10 bases left in between. CDR3 size: 12 residues.

The gene calls are TRBV29-1 and TRBJ2-5, with D possibly matching TRBD1 (6 bases). V dropped 7 bases and J dropped 6 bases, with 15 bases sitting between them. Germline CDR1 and CDR2: SQVTM and ANQGSEA. There are 12 residues in the CDR3. DNA for the CDR3: TGCAGCGGGGGGCGGGCAGGAAAGACCCAGTACTTC. Amino acids: CSGGRAGKTQYF. The entire variable domain, with the rest obtained from reference TRBV29-1 and TRBJ2-5, is as follows: SAVISQKPSRDICQRGTSLTIQCQVDSQVTMMFWYRQQPGQSLTLIATANQGSEATYESGFVIDKFPISRPNLTFSTLTVSNMSPEDSSIYLCSGGRAGKTQYFGPGTRLLVL.

The chain joins TRBV27 to TRBJ2-2; unclear D gene. The CDR3 runs to 14 residues. Germline V gene lookup returns CDR1 MNHEY and CDR2 SMNVEV (reference sequence). Trimming took off 8 bases at V and 6 bases at J, with 16 bases between the two ends. The CDR3 sequence is CASSLSVKAGELFF. CDR3 DNA: TGTGCCAGCTCCCTGTCAGTTAAGGCCGGGGAGCTGTTTTTT.

The chain links TRBV7-2 to TRBJ1-2; 8 bases line up with TRBD1. This CDR3 comprises 13 residues. V lost 5 bases and J lost 4; bases outside the gene matches: 3. Germline V gene lookup returns CDR1 SGHTA and CDR2 FQGNSA. The CDR3 sequence is CASSPTGVYGYTF. For the CDR3, the DNA is TGTGCCAGCAGCCCGACAGGGGTCTATGGCTACACCTTC.

This chain uses TRBV28 with TRBJ2-7; 8 bases match TRBD2. From germline, CDR1 is MDHEN and CDR2 SYDVKM. After removal of 7 bases from V and 5 bases from J, the junction contained 13 bases not matched to a gene. CDR3 length: 15 amino acids. CDR3 loop: CASKNPGTSSHEQYF. The CDR3 DNA sequence: TGTGCCAGCAAAAACCCTGGGACTAGTTCCCACGAGCAGTACTTC.

V gene TRBV10-3 combines with J gene TRBJ2-7; tentatively, D is TRBD1 or TRBD2 (5 bases each). This CDR3 is built from 16 residues. Germline CDR1 and CDR2: ENHRY and SYGVKD. Trimming removed 3 bases from V and 0 bases from J, with 15 bases in between. CDR3 sequence: CAISDFRDGSSYEQYF. The CDR3 DNA is TGTGCCATCAGTGATTTCCGGGACGGTAGCTCCTACGAGCAGTACTTC.

The chain links TRBV2 to TRBJ2-1, with 11 bases fitting TRBD2. V trimming: 5 bases; J trimming: 4 bases; junction bases outside the gene matches: 7. CDR1 and CDR2 from the germline V gene are SNHLY and FYNNEI. The CDR3 length is 16 residues. This chain's CDR3 is CASSLISGGAYNEQFF. In DNA, the CDR3 is TGTGCCAGCAGTCTTATTAGCGGGGGGGCGTACAATGAGCAGTTCTTC.

The chain is built from TRBV5-1 and TRBJ1-5; D is unclear. Trimming shortened V by 4 bases and J by 1 base, and 12 bases separated the two germline ends. From germline, CDR1 is SGHRS and CDR2 YFSETQ. The CDR3 extends over 15 amino acids. Here the CDR3 reads CASSVEGGSNQPQHF. CDR3 nucleotide sequence: TGCGCCAGCAGCGTAGAGGGAGGGAGCAATCAGCCCCAGCATTTT. Looking up the rest from reference TRBV5-1 and TRBJ1-5 gives the full variable domain: KAGVTQTPRYLIKTRGQQVTLSCSPISGHRSVSWYQQTPGQGLQFLFEYFSETQRNKGNFPGRFSGRQFSNSRSEMNVSTLELGDSALYLCASSVEGGSNQPQHFGDGTRLSIL.

The V and J genes are TRBV9 and TRBJ2-1; 12 bases line up with TRBD2. Trimming took 6 bases from V and 0 from J; bases not matched to a gene: 7. The CDR3 totals 17 residues. Germline V gene sequence: CDR1 SGDLS, CDR2 YYNGEE. CDR3 nucleotide sequence: TGTGCCAGCACCATGGGACTAGCGGGCTACTCCTACAATGAGCAGTTCTTC. The encoded protein is CASTMGLAGYSYNEQFF.

CDR3 bases: TGTGCCAGCAGCCTCGACAGCCGGAGCGATACGCAGTATTTT. It is translated as CASSLDSRSDTQYF. V and J are TRBV7-2 and TRBJ2-3; D is perhaps TRBD1 (5 bases). V lost 5 bases, J lost 6 bases, and 15 bases lay in between. Germline V gene sequence: CDR1 SGHTA, CDR2 FQGNSA. The CDR3 covers 14 residues.

V gene TRBV5-4 combines with J gene TRBJ2-1; TRBD1 might be the D (5 bases). Germline V gene data show CDR1 as SGHNT and CDR2 as YYREEE (reference sequence). Trimming pared 1 base from V and 9 bases from J, leaving 11 bases between. The CDR3 runs to 13 residues. In DNA form, the CDR3 reads TGTGCCAGCAGCTTGCCCACAGGTCCTGAGCAGTTCTTC. This encodes CASSLPTGPEQFF.

The chain recombines TRBV20-1 with TRBJ2-5, with D unresolved. Deletions cut 5 bases from V and 4 bases from J, with 8 bases between. Germline CDR1 DFQATT, CDR2 SNEGSKA (reference sequence). The CDR3 length is 11 residues. In DNA, the CDR3 is TGCAGTGCTCCCCGCGGAGAGACCCAGTACTTC. Amino acid sequence: CSAPRGETQYF.

The CDR3: CASSLLAVNYGYTF. CDR3 DNA: TGTGCCAGCAGCCTCTTGGCAGTCAACTATGGCTACACCTTC. This chain connects TRBV7-2 to TRBJ1-2; D is unclear. The germline gives CDR1 SGHTA, CDR2 FQGNSA. Trimming took off 5 bases at V and 2 bases at J, with 12 bases between the two ends. The CDR3 runs 14 residues. The whole variable domain, filled in from reference TRBV7-2 and TRBJ1-2, reads GAGVSQSPSNKVTEKGKDVELRCDPISGHTALYWYRQSLGQGLEFLIYFQGNSAPDKSGLPSDRFSAERTGGSVSTLTIQRTQQEDSAVYLCASSLLAVNYGYTFGSGTRLTVV.

This chain connects TRBV25-1 to TRBJ1-1; D remains ambiguous. V lost 5 bases and J lost 6, with 16 bases in between. Germline V gene lookup returns CDR1 MGHDK and CDR2 SYGVNS. The CDR3 runs to 14 residues. The CDR3 loop reads CASSHWTAGAEAFF. In DNA, the CDR3 is TGTGCCAGCAGTCACTGGACGGCCGGGGCTGAAGCTTTCTTT.

V gene TRBV10-2 combines with J gene TRBJ2-1; 12 bases line up with TRBD2. CDR1 and CDR2 from the germline V gene are WSHSY and SAAADI. V was clipped by 3 bases and J by 4 bases; unmatched bases: 7. The CDR3 extends over 17 amino acids. CDR3 sequence (DNA): TGCGCCAGCAGTGAAACTAGCGGGAGGTTCCCATACAATGAGCAGTTCTTC. Translated: CASSETSGRFPYNEQFF.

The count of this clone is one. CDR3 sequence: CASSSGSSANEQFF. In DNA form, the CDR3 reads TGCGCCAGTTCTAGCGGGAGTTCTGCCAATGAGCAGTTCTTC. The gene calls are TRBV5-1 and TRBJ2-1; 10 nucleotides line up with TRBD2. Germline V gene sequence: CDR1 SGHRS, CDR2 YFSETQ. This CDR3 comprises 14 residues. Germline trimming cut 8 bases from V and 6 bases from J; bases unmatched to any gene: 8.